The 7 T cell receptor beta chains below were found in one sample sequenced in a study of cytomegalovirus exposure and HLA in healthy donors. Sequencing used immunoSEQ multiplex PCR; TCRdb keeps in-frame clones, though not all of them. The sample records under 250,000 clones, around 90% being singletons. What was sequenced was PBMCs. These TCRs come from a woman under 30 in good health and CMV-seronegative.

This chain joins TRBV10-3 and TRBJ1-2; D not certain. Trimming cost V 6 bases and J 5 bases, with 7 bases left between them. Germline V lookup: CDR1 ENHRY, CDR2 SYGVKD. This CDR3 region has 11 residues. CDR3 sequence: CAIRGEYGYTF. As DNA, the CDR3 is TGTGCCATCAGGGGCGAGTATGGCTACACCTTC.

The table lists this clone with a few counts. The chain has TRBV19 and TRBJ1-2; D remains ambiguous. V was pared by 3 bases and J by 9 bases, with 8 bases between. Per the germline V gene, CDR1 is LNHDA and CDR2 is SQIVND (reference sequence). CDR3 length: 11 residues. The CDR3 reads CASSMDWSYTF. In DNA, the CDR3 is TGTGCCAGTAGTATGGACTGGAGCTACACCTTC.

The chain couples TRBV9 to TRBJ2-7; TRBD1 is a possible D gene (6 bases). Germline V gene lookup returns CDR1 SGDLS and CDR2 YYNGEE. This CDR3 region has 15 residues. V lost 2 bases, J lost 2 bases, and 14 bases lay in between. The CDR3 bases are TGTGCCAGCAGCGTTACCGGGACAACGACCTACGAGCAGTACTTC. It codes for CASSVTGTTTYEQYF.

This chain uses TRBV10-3 with TRBJ1-2; 7 bases line up with TRBD1. The J segment lost 3 bases and the V segment lost 5 bases, leaving 3 bases of the junction unmatched. The CDR3 consists of 13 residues. Germline CDR1 and CDR2: ENHRY and SYGVKD. The CDR3 here is CAISKTGDYGYTF. Written as DNA, the CDR3 is TGTGCCATCAGTAAAACAGGGGACTATGGCTACACCTTC.

V gene TRBV28 combines with J gene TRBJ2-6; D is ambiguous. Per germline, CDR1 MDHEN and CDR2 SYDVKM. The CDR3 covers 15 residues. The germline V and J ends were trimmed by 6 bases and 2 bases, with 11 bases remaining between them. Here the CDR3 DNA reads TGTGCCAGCAGCCAGGTGGGTCCTGGGGCCAACGTCCTGACTTTC. Its translation is CASSQVGPGANVLTF.

In DNA, the CDR3 is TGTGCCAGCAGCCATTACAGGGGGCAAGGCTATGGCTACACCTTC. Protein sequence: CASSHYRGQGYGYTF. V gene TRBV4-2 combines with J gene TRBJ1-2; 9 nucleotides match TRBD1. Germline lookup yields CDR1 LGHNA and CDR2 YNFKEQ. The CDR3 runs 15 residues. V was pared by 3 bases and J by 4 bases, with 6 bases of the junction left unmatched.

The V and J genes are TRBV28 and TRBJ1-5; 7 bases line up with TRBD1. With V trimmed by 8 bases and J by 8 bases, 9 bases remained unmatched. This CDR3 has 13 residues. The germline gives CDR1 MDHEN, CDR2 SYDVKM. The CDR3 reads CASLGQFGEPQHF. CDR3 bases: TGTGCCAGCCTGGGACAGTTCGGTGAGCCCCAGCATTTT.